This T cell receptor beta chain was captured in a study of cytomegalovirus exposure and HLA in healthy donors. V lost 2 bases, J lost 4 bases, and 15 bases stayed unmatched. The CDR3 has 19 residues. Per the germline V gene, CDR1 is SGHVS and CDR2 is FQNEAQ. A multiplex PCR was run with 60 Vbeta primers and 13 Jbeta primers. Some clones are missing from TCRdb's copy, which holds only in-frame ones; the method was immunoSEQ multiplex PCR. The table records roughly 250,000 clones, around four fifths of them present only once. Though probably carrying unrecorded immune exposures, donors were nominally healthy at sampling.

The chain recombines TRBV7-8 with TRBJ1-3; 9 nucleotides align to TRBD1. The sample comprised PBMCs. This sequence was found in a woman in her thirties or forties in good health and CMV-seropositive. The CDR3 here is CASSLIAGQGVKSGNTIYF. The CDR3 bases are TGTGCCAGCAGCTTAATTGCGGGACAGGGTGTTAAGTCGGGAAACACCATATATTTT.